This T cell receptor beta chain was captured by sequencing in a study of OX40 agonist ivuxolimab in advanced cancers. Clones were read by immunoSEQ multiplex PCR, and TCRdb kept only the in-frame ones, dropping some. The data show 50,000 to 75,000 clones, 70% to 90% seen once. Germline values: CDR1 MNHEY, CDR2 SVGAGI. This CDR3 comprises 14 residues. V lost 2 bases and J 1 base, leaving 9 bases between the germline ends. The clonotype comes from an adult with an advanced solid tumor such as melanoma, head and neck, liver or kidney cancer. This chain links TRBV6-5 with TRBJ2-7, with D perhaps TRBD2 (6 bases). Sequenced material: CD4+ or CD8+ T cells sorted from blood, taken in a trial of the OX40 agonist ivuxolimab. In nucleotides, the CDR3 is TGTGCCAGCAGTTACGGACGGGGGTCCTACGAGCAGTACTTC. Amino acids: CASSYGRGSYEQYF.